Each of the 6 T cell receptor beta chains below was sequenced from the same sample in a study of T cells expressing NK-cell markers. TCRdb reprocessed the 5' RACE reads and reports one entry per CDR3 protein, with no DNA. Recorded for this sample: some 500,000 distinct CDR3 sequences. The sequenced material came from blood T cells: a sorted CD56 or NKG2C T cell subset, CD4+ or CD8+ T cells, or bulk PBMC T cells (not recorded which). All receptors derive from a woman between 50 and 59 years old in good health.

The chain combines TRBV7-2 with TRBJ1-3. The CDR3 spans 17 residues. CDR1 and CDR2 (germline): SGHTA, FQGNSA. The CDR3 here is CASSLKASATSGNTIYF.

The genes are TRBV9 and TRBJ2-3; TCRdb's assignment of TRBD1 cannot be checked, as there is no DNA. Germline CDR1 SGDLS, CDR2 YYNGEE. The CDR3 loop spans 15 amino acids. The CDR3: CASSVVGQHTDTQYF.

This rearrangement joins TRBV2 to TRBJ2-1; TCRdb's D call, TRBD1, is unchecked because there is no DNA. The CDR3 is made up of 13 amino acids. CDR1 and CDR2 from the germline V gene are SNHLY and FYNNEI. CDR3 region: CASGTDLADEQFF.

The chain has TRBV12-3 or TRBV12-4 and TRBJ1-1; as DNA is missing, the TRBD1 call by TCRdb cannot be tested. This CDR3 region has 17 residues. CDR3 amino acids: CASSFYSRGFSNTEAFF.

The chain combines TRBV5-5 with TRBJ2-6; with no DNA, the TCRdb D assignment of TRBD1 cannot be verified. Germline V gene lookup returns CDR1 SGHKS and CDR2 YYEKEE (reference sequence). The CDR3 is 17 residues long. CDR3 region: CASGSDSRTSGANVLTF.

The rearrangement links TRBV5-4 to TRBJ2-1; checking the TCRdb D call of TRBD2 is not possible without DNA. The V gene's germline CDR1 is SGHNT and CDR2 YYREEE (reference sequence). The CDR3 is made up of 14 amino acids. The CDR3 sequence is CASSKTGTNNEQFF.